A single sample is the source of the 15 T cell receptor beta chains below, sequenced in a study of blood T cell repertoires in COVID-19 (dated by TCRdb to 2020 to 2022). The library was made by the immunoSEQ multiplex PCR assay. TCRdb holds this immuneACCESS table with in-frame rearrangements only. Some clones are missing; in checked studies, unresolved V genes explain under half, and the rest has no known cause. This sample comprises approximately 220,000 clones, 80% to 90% of them detected only once. The ten largest clones represent roughly 3% of the sample. Specimen: PBMCs or T cells enriched from blood (not recorded which). Every receptor here comes from a woman in her late teens or twenties in a cohort exposed to, infected with or recovered from COVID-19 (not recorded which).

J is TRBJ1-2 and V is TRBV28, with 8 nucleotides matching TRBD1. The CDR3 extends over 14 amino acids. The trim removed 8 bases at V and 4 bases at J, leaving 9 bases unmatched. Per germline, CDR1 MDHEN and CDR2 SYDVKM. The CDR3 protein is CASGQGQGPYGYTF. The DNA for the CDR3 is TGTGCCAGCGGCCAAGGACAGGGCCCCTATGGCTACACCTTC.

The chain carries TRBV4-1 and TRBJ2-3; maybe TRBD2 (6 bases). The V and J ends lost 5 bases and 0 bases respectively, with 15 bases between them. Germline V gives CDR1 MGHRA, CDR2 YSYEKL. The CDR3 is 16 amino acids. The CDR3 DNA follows: TGCGCCAGCAGCGCGGGGAGCGCACCTAGCACAGATACGCAGTATTTT. Translated: CASSAGSAPSTDTQYF.

This CDR3 reads CASSKTGGTNQPQHF. CDR3 bases: TGTGCCAGTAGTAAAACAGGGGGGACCAATCAGCCCCAGCATTTT. The rearrangement joins TRBV19 to TRBJ1-5; 8 bases map to TRBD1. This CDR3 contains 15 residues. Trimming removed 4 bases from V and 3 bases from J; junction bases left unmatched: 5. The germline CDR1 and CDR2 sequences are LNHDA and SQIVND (reference sequence).

The CDR3 region is CASSEAATANYGYTF. DNA for the CDR3: TGTGCCAGCAGTGAAGCAGCGACAGCTAACTATGGCTACACCTTC. The chain employs TRBV6-1 and TRBJ1-2; a possible D gene is TRBD1 (5 bases). In germline, CDR1 is MNHNS, CDR2 SASEGT. CDR3 size: 15 residues. The V end was cut by 0 bases, the J end by 0 bases, with 8 bases between.

The rearrangement links TRBV5-6 to TRBJ2-7; TRBD1 matches at 9 bases. CDR1 is SGHDT and CDR2 is YYEEEE in the germline V gene. The CDR3 is 14 residues long. The junction had 4 bases not matched to a gene; V was cut back by 3 bases and J by 3 bases. In DNA, the CDR3 is TGTGCCAGCAGCTGGGACAGGGATATCTACGAGCAGTACTTC. Protein sequence: CASSWDRDIYEQYF.

The chain links TRBV24-1 to TRBJ1-5; D might be TRBD1 (6 bases). This CDR3 is 17 amino acids long. From germline, CDR1 is KGHDR and CDR2 SFDVKD. Deletions cut 5 bases from V and 0 bases from J, with 16 bases between. The CDR3 region has the DNA TGTGCCACCAGTGTCTCCCGTCCGGACAGTAGCAATCAGCCCCAGCATTTT. It encodes CATSVSRPDSSNQPQHF.

The chain employs TRBV6-4 and TRBJ1-1; D is possibly TRBD1 (5 bases). This CDR3 contains 12 residues. Between the trimmed V and J ends, which lost 2 bases and 10 bases, there was a span of 11 bases. The V gene's germline CDR1 is MRHNA and CDR2 SNTAGT. The DNA of the CDR3 is TGTGCCAGCAGTGACCCGGGAGGGACAGCTTTCTTT. Encoded protein: CASSDPGGTAFF.

This rearrangement joins TRBV7-6 to TRBJ2-5; unclear D gene. The germline V and J ends were trimmed by 0 bases and 1 base, with 3 bases remaining between them. Per germline, CDR1 SGHVS and CDR2 FNYEAQ. The CDR3 extends over 13 amino acids. The CDR3, as DNA: TGTGCCAGCAGCTTAGCCTCCCAAGAGACCCAGTACTTC. Amino acid sequence: CASSLASQETQYF. Full variable domain (missing parts from reference TRBV7-6 and TRBJ2-5): GAGVSQSPRYKVTKRGQDVALRCDPISGHVSLYWYRQALGQGPEFLTYFNYEAQQDKSGLPNDRFSAERPEGSISTLTIQRTEQRDSAMYRCASSLASQETQYFGPGTRLLVL.

The chain employs TRBV12-3 or TRBV12-4 and TRBJ1-5; D is unresolved. There are 12 residues in the CDR3. The germline V and J ends were trimmed by 6 bases and 0 bases, with 3 bases remaining between them. The CDR3 is CASRYSNQPQHF. CDR3 bases: TGTGCCAGCAGGTATAGCAATCAGCCCCAGCATTTT.

This rearrangement joins TRBV29-1 to TRBJ2-1; D might be TRBD1 (5 bases). CDR3 length: 14 residues. Germline loops: CDR1 SQVTM, CDR2 ANQGSEA. V was clipped by 4 bases and J by 4 bases, with 14 bases between them. The CDR3 DNA follows: TGCAGCGTTGTAGGGGTACCCCTTTACAATGAGCAGTTCTTC. Encoded protein: CSVVGVPLYNEQFF.

V usage is TRBV7-2 and J usage is TRBJ2-1; 12 nucleotides match TRBD2. Per germline, CDR1 SGHTA and CDR2 FQGNSA. CDR3 size: 15 residues. After removal of 7 bases from V and 8 bases from J, the junction contained 9 bases not matched to a gene. The CDR3 sequence: CASTTSSGGAYEQFF. In nucleotides, the CDR3 is TGTGCCAGCACGACTTCTAGCGGGGGGGCCTATGAGCAGTTCTTC.

V usage is TRBV10-1 and J usage is TRBJ1-1; D possibly corresponds to TRBD1 (5 bases). Germline CDR1 WNHNN, CDR2 SYGVQD (reference sequence). CDR3 length equals 13 residues. V was pared by 6 bases and J by 1 base, with 9 bases between. DNA of the CDR3: TGCGCCAGCAGCAGACAGACGAACACTGAAGCTTTCTTT. This gives the protein CASSRQTNTEAFF.

The chain uses TRBV7-2 and TRBJ2-7; 7 bases are a match to TRBD2. J lost 2 bases, V lost 1 base, and 5 bases had no gene match. From germline, CDR1 is SGHTA and CDR2 FQGNSA. There are 15 residues in the CDR3. The CDR3 reads CASSLGEGQTYEQYF. The CDR3, as DNA: TGTGCCAGCAGCTTAGGGGAGGGGCAGACCTACGAGCAGTACTTC.

The chain is built from TRBV19 and TRBJ2-7; 7 bases match TRBD2. The CDR3 extends over 15 amino acids. The germline gives CDR1 LNHDA, CDR2 SQIVND (reference sequence). The trim removed 1 base at V and 3 bases at J, leaving 6 bases unmatched. In DNA, the CDR3 is TGTGCCAGTAGTATAGTTGCGGGAGCCAACTACGAGCAGTACTTC. It is translated as CASSIVAGANYEQYF.

The rearrangement links TRBV18 to TRBJ2-1, with a possible D match to TRBD1 (5 bases). Deletions cut 3 bases from V and 4 bases from J, with 16 bases between. There are 16 residues in the CDR3. Germline V CDR1 and CDR2: KGHSH, LQKENI. CDR3 DNA: TGTGCCAGCTCACCGCCCTCCCGGACATTATACAATGAGCAGTTCTTC. As protein: CASSPPSRTLYNEQFF.